The 27 T cell receptor beta chains in this list originate from one sample, sequenced in a study of PD-L1 blockade in urothelial cancer (dated by TCRdb to 2016 to 2017). The intended sense of this specimen's time point label: peripheral blood 6 weeks after treatment start. Receptor libraries were prepared by the immunoSEQ multiplex PCR assay. This is the immuneACCESS table as TCRdb keeps it, with only in-frame sequences that have V and J called. A part of the clones is gone; compared with another copy, unresolved V genes explain less than half, and the rest is unexplained. Here the sample has tens of thousands of clones; around 86% occur a single time. Together, the top ten hold 8.5% to 12% of the sample. Specimen: PBMCs, collected around atezolizumab (anti-PD-L1) treatment. The origin of the receptors is a man aged 60-69 years with urothelial cancer.

The chain links TRBV11-3 to TRBJ2-3; D possibly corresponds to TRBD1 (6 bases). Per the germline V gene, CDR1 is SGHNT and CDR2 is YENEEA. The ends were cut back, 5 bases at V and 3 bases at J, with 18 bases in the middle. The CDR3 totals 16 residues. The CDR3 DNA reads as TGTGCCAGCAGCAAAGGTCTGGGGGCGAGGACAGATACGCAGTATTTT. Amino acid sequence: CASSKGLGARTDTQYF.

The chain recombines TRBV7-2 with TRBJ2-2; perhaps TRBD2 as D (6 bases). The V end lost 1 base, the J end lost 0 bases, and 12 bases lay between the germline ends. CDR1 and CDR2 from the germline V gene are SGHTA and FQGNSA. The CDR3 has 17 residues. CDR3 bases: TGTGCCAGCAGCTTAGGCCTTAGACTAGCGAACACCGGGGAGCTGTTTTTT. Translated, it gives CASSLGLRLANTGELFF.

V is TRBV7-8 and J is TRBJ2-3; D is perhaps TRBD2 (8 bases). Trimming took 4 bases from V and 5 from J, leaving 19 bases between them. The CDR3 is made up of 16 amino acids. CDR1 is SGHVS, CDR2 FQNEAQ, per germline. CDR3 protein: CASSSQGRGVRDTQYF. CDR3 DNA sequence: TGTGCCAGCAGCTCACAGGGGCGGGGGGTGAGAGATACGCAGTATTTT.

This clone was counted ten times or more. The chain is built from TRBV11-2 and TRBJ2-2; D gene unclear. The V gene lost 4 bases and the J gene lost 4 bases, with 16 bases spanning the gap. The CDR3 has 16 amino acids. Germline lookup yields CDR1 SGHAT and CDR2 FQNNGV. The CDR3 DNA reads as TGTGCCAGCAGCTCGATTCAGGCTTTGGGCACCGGGGAGCTGTTTTTT. Translating it yields CASSSIQALGTGELFF.

The chain carries TRBV15 and TRBJ2-1; 8 bases fit TRBD1. This CDR3 is built from 16 residues. V dropped 3 bases and J dropped 8; count of bases not matched to a gene: 12. Germline CDR1 reads LNHNV; CDR2 reads YYDKDF (reference sequence). CDR3 DNA: TGTGCCACCAGCAGTGCCAAACCAGGGGGCCGGGATGAGCAGTTCTTC. Its translation is CATSSAKPGGRDEQFF.

The chain is built from TRBV19 and TRBJ2-7; D is unresolved. The CDR3 contains 13 residues. Germline-derived CDR1 and CDR2 are LNHDA and SQIVND (reference sequence). V was trimmed by 1 base and J by 4 bases, leaving 8 bases between them. The chain's CDR3 is CASSIASEYEQYF. The CDR3 nucleotides are TGTGCCAGTAGTATAGCTTCAGAATACGAGCAGTACTTC.

V usage is TRBV5-1 and J usage is TRBJ2-2; D is possibly TRBD2 (5 bases). The germline V gene encodes CDR1 SGHRS and CDR2 YFSETQ. Trimming cost V 6 bases and J 2 bases, with 11 bases left between them. CDR3 length: 14 amino acids. In DNA, the CDR3 is TGCGCCAGCAAACCCGGGGATAACACCGGGGAGCTGTTTTTT. This codes for CASKPGDNTGELFF.

V and J are TRBV5-4 and TRBJ2-7, with D tentatively TRBD2 (5 bases). V gave up 3 bases and J gave up 0 bases, with 13 bases separating them. The germline gives CDR1 SGHNT, CDR2 YYREEE (reference sequence). The CDR3 contains 15 residues. DNA for the CDR3: TGTGCCAGCAGCTCCGGGGAATTCGCCTCCTACGAGCAGTACTTC. Translated, it gives CASSSGEFASYEQYF.

About this clone: One end of the junction does not line up with germline, which may come from a read error. The chain combines TRBV5-6 with TRBJ2-2, with 11 bases matching TRBD1. This CDR3 has 16 amino acids. Germline V gene lookup returns CDR1 SGHDT and CDR2 YYEEEE. CDR3 bases: TGTGCCAGCAGATTGGACAGGGGGCCCAACACCGGGGAGCTGTTTTTT. This encodes CASRLDRGPNTGELFF.

This chain uses TRBV13 with TRBJ2-5; 12 bases match TRBD2. The CDR3 totals 18 residues. J gave up 0 bases and V 2 bases, and 7 bases lay outside the gene matches. Germline V gene data show CDR1 as PRHDT and CDR2 as FYEKMQ (reference sequence). CDR3 loop: CASSLWSSGGAYQETQYF. DNA of the CDR3: TGTGCCAGCAGCTTATGGTCTAGCGGGGGGGCCTACCAAGAGACCCAGTACTTC. The full variable domain, completed using reference TRBV13 and TRBJ2-5, is AAGVIQSPRHLIKEKRETATLKCYPIPRHDTVYWYQQGPGQDPQFLISFYEKMQSDKGSIPDRFSAQQFSDYHSELNMSSLELGDSALYFCASSLWSSGGAYQETQYFGPGTRLLVL.

This clone showed up many times. The rearrangement links TRBV2 to TRBJ1-4; tentative D call: TRBD1 (5 bases). Looked up from germline, CDR1 is SNHLY and CDR2 is FYNNEI. Deletions cut 7 bases from V and 8 bases from J, with 11 bases between. This CDR3 is built from 12 residues. The CDR3 DNA reads as TGTGCCAGCACTGGGGGGTCCGAAAAACTGTTTTTT. As protein: CASTGGSEKLFF.

The CDR3 region has the DNA TGTGCCAGCAGTTTATACGGGGGAGAGGTCGAGCAGTACTTC. Protein: CASSLYGGEVEQYF. V and J are TRBV27 and TRBJ2-7, with a possible D match to TRBD2 (6 bases). This CDR3 spans 14 amino acids. The ends were cut back, 1 base at V and 6 bases at J, with 13 bases in the middle. Per the germline V gene, CDR1 is MNHEY and CDR2 is SMNVEV (reference sequence).

Here the CDR3 DNA reads TGTGCCAGCAGCTCAGCAACCAGGGGCCTGAACACTGAAGCTTTCTTT. It is translated as CASSSATRGLNTEAFF. This chain joins TRBV5-4 and TRBJ1-1; perhaps TRBD1 as D (6 bases). This CDR3 contains 16 residues. Trimming removed 3 bases from V and 0 bases from J, with 15 bases in between. Per germline, CDR1 SGHNT and CDR2 YYREEE (reference sequence).

V is TRBV5-4 and J is TRBJ1-1; D call uncertain. The V end lost 0 bases, the J end lost 7 bases, and 10 bases lay between the germline ends. The CDR3 extends over 13 amino acids. From germline, CDR1 is SGHNT and CDR2 YYREEE (reference sequence). The CDR3 region is CASSLEQYDEAFF. As DNA, the CDR3 is TGTGCCAGCAGCTTGGAACAGTATGATGAAGCTTTCTTT.

This clone was recorded only once. The J gene is TRBJ2-7, the V gene TRBV7-3; 8 nucleotides agree with TRBD2. Germline trimming cut 5 bases from V and 3 bases from J; bases unmatched to any gene: 9. CDR1 SGHTA and CDR2 FQGTGA come from the germline V gene. CDR3 length: 15 amino acids. CDR3 coding DNA: TGTGCCAGCAGCCCAAGGCGGGGGGCCATCTACGAGCAGTACTTC. Translating gives CASSPRRGAIYEQYF.

The chain employs TRBV6-5 and TRBJ2-7, with D possibly matching TRBD1 (5 bases). The V gene lost 6 bases and the J gene lost 6 bases, with 18 bases spanning the gap. This CDR3 is 14 amino acids long. Germline CDR1 and CDR2: MNHEY and SVGAGI. CDR3 sequence reads: CASRNNQGVAEQYF. CDR3 DNA: TGTGCCAGCAGAAACAATCAGGGCGTCGCCGAGCAGTACTTC.

The chain joins TRBV7-9 to TRBJ2-2, with TRBD1 as a possible D gene (6 bases). CDR3 size: 19 residues. V was trimmed by 4 bases and J by 0 bases, leaving 21 bases between them. Germline values: CDR1 SEHNR, CDR2 FQNEAQ (reference sequence). The CDR3 region is CASSSGIRPGQTNTGELFF. CDR3 sequence (DNA): TGTGCCAGCAGCTCCGGGATACGACCGGGACAAACGAACACCGGGGAGCTGTTTTTT.

In this sample, this clone turned up once. The V and J genes are TRBV30 and TRBJ1-2; TRBD1 is a possible D gene (6 bases). Germline V gene sequence: CDR1 GTSNPN, CDR2 SVGIG (reference sequence). The CDR3 loop spans 15 amino acids. Trimming took off 4 bases at V and 5 bases at J, with 20 bases between the two ends. The CDR3 protein is CAWNRVWTVSYGYTF. The CDR3 DNA is TGTGCCTGGAATAGGGTGTGGACAGTCTCATATGGCTACACCTTC.

The J gene is TRBJ1-1, the V gene TRBV13; tentatively, D is TRBD1 (6 bases). Germline loops: CDR1 PRHDT, CDR2 FYEKMQ (reference sequence). The germline V and J ends were trimmed by 6 bases and 1 base, with 12 bases remaining between them. The CDR3 length is 14 residues. In DNA form, the CDR3 reads TGTGCCAGCAGACCTAGGGGGGGGAACACTGAAGCTTTCTTT. Protein sequence: CASRPRGGNTEAFF.

This chain uses TRBV5-1 with TRBJ2-3, with 8 bases identical to TRBD2. CDR1 and CDR2 from the germline V gene are SGHRS and YFSETQ. The V gene end was trimmed by 5 bases and the J gene end by 6 bases; junction bases not matched to a gene: 8. The CDR3 extends over 14 amino acids. The CDR3 DNA reads TGCGCCAGCAGGTCCGGGACTAGGGGTGATACGCAGTATTTT. It specifies CASRSGTRGDTQYF.

The rearrangement uses TRBV4-1 and TRBJ1-2, with 9 bases matching TRBD1. This CDR3 region has 15 residues. Germline lookup yields CDR1 MGHRA and CDR2 YSYEKL. Germline trimming cut 6 bases from V and 0 bases from J; bases unmatched to any gene: 5. CDR3 loop: CASRGGQGPNYGYTF. CDR3 coding DNA: TGCGCCAGCAGAGGGGGACAGGGCCCTAACTATGGCTACACCTTC.

This chain uses TRBV20-1 with TRBJ1-1; 7 bases line up with TRBD1. J gave up 2 bases and V 7 bases, and 1 base lay outside the gene matches. CDR1 and CDR2 (germline): DFQATT, SNEGSKA (reference sequence). This CDR3 region has 11 residues. The CDR3 region has the DNA TGCAGTGGAGGGGGCAACACTGAAGCTTTCTTT. Translation: CSGGGNTEAFF.

The chain uses TRBV19 and TRBJ1-3, with no clear D. The V end lost 5 bases, the J end lost 1 base, and 12 bases lay between the germline ends. CDR1 is LNHDA, CDR2 SQIVND, per germline (reference sequence). This CDR3 has 15 residues. DNA of the CDR3: TGTGCCAGTAGTCAACAGACCGAGTCTGGAAACACCATATATTTT. Translation: CASSQQTESGNTIYF.

The chain links TRBV7-9 to TRBJ2-1, with D tentatively TRBD2 (6 bases). This CDR3 has 14 amino acids. Looked up from germline, CDR1 is SEHNR and CDR2 is FQNEAQ (reference sequence). V was pared by 6 bases and J by 2 bases, with 11 bases between. CDR3 region: CASSLGGTYNEQFF. The DNA of the CDR3 is TGTGCCAGCAGTTTGGGGGGTACCTACAATGAGCAGTTCTTC.

Written as DNA, the CDR3 is TGTGCCAGCAGGAGGGACAGCCAAGAGACCCAGTACTTC. Amino acids: CASRRDSQETQYF. The chain recombines TRBV6-6 with TRBJ2-5; 7 bases are shared with TRBD1. Germline CDR1 reads MNHNY; CDR2 reads SVGAGI (reference sequence). V shed 6 bases and J 1 base; nucleotides not matched to a gene: 2. There are 13 residues in the CDR3.

V gene TRBV4-3 combines with J gene TRBJ2-2; unclear D gene. The CDR3 length is 15 residues. Germline-derived CDR1 and CDR2 are LGHNA and YSLEER. V was pared by 0 bases and J by 5 bases, with 10 bases between. The CDR3 loop reads CASSQDTGRTGELFF. CDR3 bases: TGCGCCAGCAGCCAAGATACGGGTCGGACCGGGGAGCTGTTTTTT.

For the CDR3, the DNA is TGTGCCAGCAGCGTAGCGCTCGGGACAGCCTACGAGCAGTACTTC. It codes for CASSVALGTAYEQYF. The chain is built from TRBV9 and TRBJ2-7, with 7 bases that match TRBD1. Germline CDR1 and CDR2: SGDLS and YYNGEE. The CDR3 spans 15 residues. V was pared by 0 bases and J by 2 bases, with 5 bases of the junction left unmatched.